This T cell receptor beta chain was identified in a study of blood T cell repertoires in COVID-19. Only in-frame clones appear in the TCRdb table, and some are missing; sequencing was by immunoSEQ multiplex PCR. The sample has around 480,000 clones, 88% seen once. Followed longitudinally, the Seattle patients had been enrolled during active infection. This CDR3 has 11 residues. Germline loops: CDR1 SGHAT, CDR2 FQNNGV. V dropped 6 bases and J dropped 7 bases, with 9 bases sitting between them. The rearrangement uses TRBV11-2 and TRBJ1-2; D may be TRBD1 (6 bases). This receptor was taken from a woman between 50 and 59 years old with COVID-19, enrolled during active disease. The source material was peripheral blood. For the CDR3, the DNA is TGTGCCAGCAGTATGGGGGCTGGCTACACCTTC. Translation gives CASSMGAGYTF.